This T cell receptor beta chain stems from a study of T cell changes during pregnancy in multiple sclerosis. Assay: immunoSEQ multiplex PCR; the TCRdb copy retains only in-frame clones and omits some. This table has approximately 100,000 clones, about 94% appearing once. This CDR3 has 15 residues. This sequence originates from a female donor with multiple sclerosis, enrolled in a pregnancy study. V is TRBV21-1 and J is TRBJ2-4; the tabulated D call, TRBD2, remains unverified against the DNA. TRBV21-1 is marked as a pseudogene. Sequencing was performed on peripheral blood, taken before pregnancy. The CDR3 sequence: CASSLADKRENIQYF. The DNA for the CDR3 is TGTGCCAGCAGCTTAGCGGACAAGAGGGAAAACATTCAGTACTTC.